The TCR beta chain under discussion was sequenced for a study of shared clonotypes between healthy human individuals. The protocol was immunoSEQ multiplex PCR, while the TCRdb copy is restricted to in-frame clones and leaves out a portion. In the table there are approximately 1,000,000 clones, 77% of which are singletons. V shed 3 bases, J shed 8 bases, and the junction held 13 bases outside the gene matches. This CDR3 spans 17 amino acids. The germline V gene has CDR1 SEHNR and CDR2 FQNEAQ (reference sequence). This clonotype was obtained from a man aged 18 to 30 in good health. Some clones in this sample may be carry-over from other donors' samples. The sequencing sample was made of memory CD4+ T cells from PBMCs. The subset here: CD45RA-negative fraction. The chain combines TRBV7-9 with TRBJ2-1; 10 bases fit TRBD2. The chain's CDR3 is CASSLGRLAGGGDEQFF. CDR3 nucleotide sequence: TGTGCCAGCAGCTTGGGACGGTTAGCGGGAGGTGGGGATGAGCAGTTCTTC.